One sample yielded the 4 T cell receptor beta chains listed below, sequenced in a study of metastatic and nonmetastatic thyroid tumors. TCRdb re-processed the PCR reads through MiXCR. Of several thousand clones in the sample, approximately 29% were seen once. There were no patients who had received any treatment before thyroid surgery. The sequenced material came from tumor tissue. The receptors here all came from a female donor with papillary thyroid cancer or a benign thyroid nodule (not recorded which). Some clones in this sample may be carry-over from other donors' samples.

By share, this clone ranks as medium-sized. The rearrangement uses TRBV9 and TRBJ1-4, with 10 bases identical to TRBD1. V trimming: 3 bases; J trimming: 5 bases; junction bases outside the gene matches: 4. This CDR3 region has 15 residues. Germline CDR1 is SGDLS and CDR2 is YYNGEE. The CDR3 DNA reads as TGTGCCAGCAGCGGGCCGGGACAGGGGAATGAAAAACTGTTTTTT. Protein: CASSGPGQGNEKLFF.

This clone was seen a handful of times. The V gene is TRBV19, the J gene TRBJ1-2, with TRBD1 matching over 8 bases. V lost 9 bases and J lost 5; bases outside the gene matches: 5. CDR1 is LNHDA and CDR2 is SQIVND in the germline V gene (reference sequence). This CDR3 has 12 amino acids. CDR3 nucleotide sequence: TGTGCCAGCCTCGACAGGGGATATGGCTACACCTTC. It encodes CASLDRGYGYTF.

This clone was detected many times. The chain uses TRBV5-1 and TRBJ2-1; TRBD2 agrees at 16 bases. Trimming removed 3 bases from V and 0 bases from J; junction bases left unmatched: 12. The CDR3 has 21 amino acids. Germline CDR1 SGHRS, CDR2 YFSETQ. The CDR3, as DNA: TGCGCCAGCAGCTGGGAGGGGGGGACTAGCGGGAGGGCCACCTCCTACAATGAGCAGTTCTTC. It specifies CASSWEGGTSGRATSYNEQFF.

The chain carries TRBV11-3 and TRBJ2-7, with 9 positions matching TRBD1. Per the germline V gene, CDR1 is SGHNT and CDR2 is YENEEA. This CDR3 has 12 residues. The V gene end was trimmed by 9 bases and the J gene end by 4 bases; junction bases not matched to a gene: 4. The chain's CDR3 is CASLGQGYEQYF. CDR3 sequence (DNA): TGTGCCAGTTTGGGACAGGGATACGAGCAGTACTTC.